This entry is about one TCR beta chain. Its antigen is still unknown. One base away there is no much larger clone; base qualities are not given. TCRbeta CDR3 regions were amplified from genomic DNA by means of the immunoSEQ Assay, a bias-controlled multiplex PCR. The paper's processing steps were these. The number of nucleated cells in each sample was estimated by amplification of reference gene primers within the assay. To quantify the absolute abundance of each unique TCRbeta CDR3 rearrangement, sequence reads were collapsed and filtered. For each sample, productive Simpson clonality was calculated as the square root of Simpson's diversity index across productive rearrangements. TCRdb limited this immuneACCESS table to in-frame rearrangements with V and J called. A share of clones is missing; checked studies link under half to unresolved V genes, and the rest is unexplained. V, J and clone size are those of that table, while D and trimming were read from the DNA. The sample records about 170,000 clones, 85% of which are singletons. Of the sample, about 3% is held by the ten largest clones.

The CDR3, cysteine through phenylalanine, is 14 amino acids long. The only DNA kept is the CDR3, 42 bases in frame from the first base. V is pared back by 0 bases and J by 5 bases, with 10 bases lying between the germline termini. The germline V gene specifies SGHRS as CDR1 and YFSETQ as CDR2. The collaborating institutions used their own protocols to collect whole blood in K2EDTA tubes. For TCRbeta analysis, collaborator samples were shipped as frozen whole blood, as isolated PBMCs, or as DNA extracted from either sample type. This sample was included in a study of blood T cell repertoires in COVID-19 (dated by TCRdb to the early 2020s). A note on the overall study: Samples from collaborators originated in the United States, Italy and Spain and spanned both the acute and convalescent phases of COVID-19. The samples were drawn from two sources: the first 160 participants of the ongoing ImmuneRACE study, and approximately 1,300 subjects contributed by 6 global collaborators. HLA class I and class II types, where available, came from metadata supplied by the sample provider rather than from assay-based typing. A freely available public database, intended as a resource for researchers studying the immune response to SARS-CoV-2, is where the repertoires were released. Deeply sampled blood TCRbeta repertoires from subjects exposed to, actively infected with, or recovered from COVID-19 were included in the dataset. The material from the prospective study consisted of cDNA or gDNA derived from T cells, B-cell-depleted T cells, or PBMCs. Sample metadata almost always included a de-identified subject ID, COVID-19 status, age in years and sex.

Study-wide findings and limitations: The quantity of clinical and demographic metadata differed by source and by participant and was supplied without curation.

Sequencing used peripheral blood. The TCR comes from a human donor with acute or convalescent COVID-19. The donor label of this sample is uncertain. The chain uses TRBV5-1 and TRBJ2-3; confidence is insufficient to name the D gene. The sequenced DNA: TGCGCCAGCAGCTTGGAAATAGCTAAAGATACGCAGTATTTT. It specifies CASSLEIAKDTQYF. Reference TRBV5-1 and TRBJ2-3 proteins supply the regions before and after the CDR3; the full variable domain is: KAGVTQTPRYLIKTRGQQVTLSCSPISGHRSVSWYQQTPGQGLQFLFEYFSETQRNKGNFPGRFSGRQFSNSRSEMNVSTLELGDSALYLCASSLEIAKDTQYFGPGTRLTVL.